These 9 T cell receptor beta chains were all obtained from the same sample, sequenced in a study of post-analysis software for immune sequencing data. Study-wide results and limits: Controls showed lower frequencies than patients for roughly 5 TRBV segments, and TRBV5-6, TRBV5-1 and TRBV20-1 were among these.

These receptors have no known antigen. cDNA libraries of TCR beta carried unique molecular identifiers. TCRdb ran MiXCR on the PCR reads and lists one entry per CDR3 protein. Here the sample spans about 460,000 distinct CDR3 sequences, around 40% being singletons. Sequences were obtained from blood. The source is a girl aged 10 to 17 with multiple sclerosis.

In its sample, this clonotype was seen a few times. The V call is TRBV6-5, the J call TRBJ2-7; D ambiguous. Trimming removed 0 bases at V and 0 bases at J, with 6 bases between. CDR1 and CDR2 from the germline V gene are MNHEY and SVGAGI. CDR3 length: 14 residues. The CDR3 sequence: CASSYSLSSYEQYF. The CDR3, as DNA: TGTGCCAGCAGTTACTCGCTCAGCTCCTACGAGCAGTACTTC.

The V gene is TRBV20-1, the J gene TRBJ2-3; 7 nucleotides line up with TRBD1. The germline CDR1 and CDR2 sequences are DFQATT and SNEGSKA (reference sequence). This CDR3 contains 14 residues. J gave up 1 base and V 6 bases, and 7 bases lay outside the gene matches. This CDR3 is CSASGTERTDTQYF. CDR3 DNA sequence: TGCAGTGCCTCGGGGACAGAACGCACAGATACGCAGTATTTT.

The rearrangement joins TRBV29-1 to TRBJ2-3; 7 bases line up with TRBD1. V dropped 6 bases and J dropped 1; count of bases not matched to a gene: 4. The CDR3 runs 13 residues. Looked up from germline, CDR1 is SQVTM and CDR2 is ANQGSEA. CDR3 DNA sequence: TGCAGCGTACGACAGGGTGGCACAGATACGCAGTATTTT. Translating gives CSVRQGGTDTQYF.

The rearrangement joins TRBV7-3 to TRBJ1-1, with TRBD1 as a possible D gene (5 bases). The germline CDR1 and CDR2 sequences are SGHTA and FQGTGA. The CDR3 sequence is 14 residues long. V gave up 1 base and J gave up 7 bases, with 13 bases separating them. Here the CDR3 DNA reads TGTGCCAGCAGCTTAAGGTCTGGGCAGGGTGAAGCTTTCTTT. It specifies CASSLRSGQGEAFF.

The CDR3 sequence: CASSWRAKNIQYF. CDR3 in DNA: TGTGCCAGCAGTTGGCGGGCGAAAAACATTCAGTACTTC. J is TRBJ2-4 and V is TRBV12-3 or TRBV12-4; D is perhaps TRBD2 (5 bases). This CDR3 comprises 13 residues. V lost 4 bases and J lost 4, with 8 bases in between.

The chain is built from TRBV7-3 and TRBJ2-2, with D unresolved. From germline, CDR1 is SGHTA and CDR2 FQGTGA. Trimming stripped 2 bases from V and 1 base from J, with 8 bases between. The CDR3 runs 15 residues. The CDR3 sequence is CASSLYGLNTGELFF. CDR3 nucleotide sequence: TGTGCCAGCAGCTTATACGGGTTGAACACCGGGGAGCTGTTTTTT.

This clonotype appeared a few times. The CDR3 protein is CSARGLAGGHEQFF. CDR3 bases: TGCAGTGCCCGAGGACTAGCGGGAGGCCATGAGCAGTTCTTC. The V call is TRBV20-1, the J call TRBJ2-1; 14 bases line up with TRBD2. Germline V CDR1 and CDR2: DFQATT, SNEGSKA (reference sequence). This CDR3 comprises 14 residues. The trim removed 6 bases at V and 8 bases at J, leaving 6 bases unmatched.

J is TRBJ2-7 and V is TRBV28; tentatively, D is TRBD2 (6 bases). CDR3 length: 17 residues. Germline CDR1 reads MDHEN; CDR2 reads SYDVKM. Between the trimmed V and J ends, which lost 3 bases and 0 bases, there was a span of 18 bases. CDR3 amino acids: CASSFLSGAGRSYEQYF. In DNA form, the CDR3 reads TGTGCCAGCAGTTTCTTAAGTGGAGCGGGTCGCTCCTACGAGCAGTACTTC.

The genes are TRBV15 and TRBJ2-7; D may be TRBD1 or TRBD2 (7 bases each). The germline gives CDR1 LNHNV, CDR2 YYDKDF (reference sequence). The CDR3 totals 19 residues. The germline V and J ends were trimmed by 5 bases and 4 bases, with 30 bases remaining between them. The CDR3 region has the DNA TGTGCCACCAGCTCCTCGCCGTTAGAGGGGAGGGGGCAGGGTTACGAGCAGTACTTC. It yields the protein CATSSSPLEGRGQGYEQYF.